The T cell receptor (beta chain) under discussion was sequenced for a study of neurological immune-mediated disorders. Overall study results and limits: There were no CDR3 amino acid sequences shared by expanded clones across subjects, a result suggesting private repertoires in all groups.

Germline-derived CDR1 and CDR2 are KGHSH and LQKENI. The junction had 6 bases not matched to a gene; V was cut back by 4 bases and J by 7 bases. The CDR3 is 14 amino acids. Each TCR transcript was tagged with a 10-nucleotide random UMI during 5'RACE. A single run covered 15-18 subjects with over 180 million TCR-beta sequences. TCRdb processed the 5' RACE reads anew with MiXCR; each CDR3 protein has one entry. Of around 83,000 distinct CDR3 sequences in the sample, approximately 14% were seen once. Source material was 2 million unsorted PBMCs, stored at -80 °C in RNAlater. Note on this clonotype: Its cognate antigen is unknown.

Source material: PBMCs. The V and J genes are TRBV18 and TRBJ2-4, with TRBD2 matching over 8 bases. The receptor was derived from a woman aged 45-59 years in good health. The CDR3 sequence: CASSLSGGANIQYF. As DNA, the CDR3 is TGTGCCAGCTCACTCTCCGGGGGGGCGAACATTCAGTACTTC.